The present T cell receptor beta chain was sequenced within a study of blood T cell repertoires in COVID-19. Assay: immunoSEQ multiplex PCR; the TCRdb copy retains only in-frame clones and omits some. The sample lists around 330,000 clones, under 90% occurring once. This receptor was taken from a man aged 60 to 75 who had recovered from COVID-19. The sequencing sample was made of PBMCs or T cells enriched from blood (not recorded which).

CDR3 nucleotide sequence: TGTGCCAGCAGCGGACAATTCCTTTACGAGCAGTACTTC. Residues: CASSGQFLYEQYF. The gene calls are TRBV7-9 and TRBJ2-7; D might be TRBD1 (5 bases). CDR1 and CDR2 from the germline V gene are SEHNR and FQNEAQ (reference sequence). The CDR3 sequence is 13 residues long. V lost 5 bases and J 4 bases, leaving 12 bases between the germline ends.